Listed below are T cell receptor beta chains from one sample, sequenced in a study of blood T cell repertoires in COVID-19. Assay used: immunoSEQ multiplex PCR; TCRdb lists only in-frame clones, some missing. This table holds roughly 150,000 clones, roughly 82% found once. The source material was peripheral blood. Receptors were obtained from a woman in her 50s with acute or convalescent COVID-19. CDR3s include the opening cysteine and the closing phenylalanine or tryptophan. The D gene is left open where the match is weak. Size is omitted from some rows. Given values are once, few, many or a class for expanded clones.

d_gene,abundance,j_gene,v_gene,CDR3aa,CDR3nt
TRBD1,.,TRBJ1-1,TRBV10-2,CASSEGTGGAEAFF,TGCGCCAGCAGTGAAGGGACAGGAGGGGCTGAAGCTTTCTTT
.,.,TRBJ2-4,TRBV7-9,CASSPLAKNIQYF,TGTGCCAGCAGCCCCCTGGCCAAAAACATTCAGTACTTC
TRBD2,.,TRBJ2-3,TRBV9,CASSVEGTSGYTQYF,TGTGCCAGCAGCGTAGAAGGGACTAGCGGGTATACGCAGTATTTT
.,.,TRBJ1-5,TRBV20-1,CSASLTIGQPQHF,TGCAGTGCTAGTTTGACAATCGGTCAGCCCCAGCATTTT
TRBD2,.,TRBJ2-7,TRBV7-2,CASSLEGTSGAYEQYF,TGTGCCAGCAGCTTAGAGGGGACTAGCGGGGCCTACGAGCAGTACTTC
TRBD1,.,TRBJ1-4,TRBV10-3,CAIAPTGTVNEKLFF,TGTGCCATCGCTCCGACTGGGACAGTTAATGAAAAACTGTTTTTT
.,.,TRBJ1-2,TRBV7-3,CASSLTPGGGSDYGYTF,TGTGCCAGCAGCTTAACCCCGGGGGGGGGCAGCGACTATGGCTACACCTTC
.,few,TRBJ1-3,TRBV2,CASSKGPGNTIYF,TGTGCCAGCTCCAAGGGGCCTGGAAACACCATATATTTT
TRBD1,.,TRBJ2-1,TRBV5-4,CASSSRDRGINEQFF,TGTGCCAGCAGCTCGAGGGACAGGGGGATCAATGAGCAGTTCTTC
.,.,TRBJ1-4,TRBV4-3,CASSQEFAGQQFNEKLFF,TGCGCCAGCAGCCAAGAATTCGCCGGACAGCAGTTTAATGAAAAACTGTTTTTT
TRBD2,.,TRBJ2-3,TRBV5-4,CASASGADTQYF,TGTGCCAGTGCTAGCGGAGCAGATACGCAGTATTTT
.,.,TRBJ2-1,TRBV5-8,CASSQEGGSYNEQFF,TGTGCCAGCAGCCAAGAAGGGGGCTCCTACAATGAGCAGTTCTTC
TRBD2,.,TRBJ2-1,TRBV4-2,CASSQEGTSGGASEQFF,TGTGCCAGCAGCCAAGAGGGGACTAGCGGGGGGGCTTCTGAGCAGTTCTTC
TRBD1,.,TRBJ2-5,TRBV5-1,CASSLGQLPETQYF,TGCGCCAGCAGCCTGGGACAGCTCCCAGAGACCCAGTACTTC
.,.,TRBJ1-4,TRBV18,CASSPGGDNEKLFF,TGTGCCAGCTCACCGGGAGGAGATAATGAAAAACTGTTTTTT
.,.,TRBJ1-3,TRBV3-1/TRBV3-2,CASSLWTVSGNTIYF,TGTGCCAGCAGCCTATGGACAGTCTCTGGAAACACCATATATTTT
.,.,TRBJ1-1,TRBV5-1,CASSFSSGKTEAFF,TGCGCCAGCAGCTTCTCCTCGGGAAAAACTGAAGCTTTCTTT
.,.,TRBJ1-5,TRBV18,CASSGGGDQPQHF,TGTGCCAGCTCAGGGGGGGGCGATCAGCCCCAGCATTTT
.,.,TRBJ2-2,TRBV12-5,CASGLVTANTGELFF,TGTGCTAGTGGTTTGGTCACAGCGAACACCGGGGAGCTGTTTTTT
.,.,TRBJ1-1,TRBV6-5,CASSPPGGAAFF,TGTGCCAGCAGTCCCCCGGGGGGTGCAGCTTTCTTT
TRBD2,.,TRBJ2-2,TRBV5-1,CASSPRAGAPVGELFF,TGCGCCAGCAGTCCCCGAGCGGGAGCCCCCGTCGGGGAGCTGTTTTTT
TRBD1,.,TRBJ1-3,TRBV2,CASSKGTGRNTIYF,TGTGCCAGCAGTAAGGGGACAGGTCGAAACACCATATATTTT
.,.,TRBJ1-3,TRBV2,CASRASGNTIYF,TGTGCCAGCAGGGCCTCTGGAAACACCATATATTTT
TRBD2,.,TRBJ2-1,TRBV5-6,CASSLSAGGYNEQFF,TGTGCCAGCAGCTTATCAGCGGGGGGTTACAATGAGCAGTTCTTC
.,.,TRBJ2-1,TRBV7-9,CASSSIPLLEPNEQFF,TGTGCCAGCAGCTCGATACCATTACTAGAACCCAATGAGCAGTTCTTC
.,once,TRBJ1-6,TRBV9,CASSVGIENSPLHF,TGTGCCAGCAGCGTAGGAATCGAGAATTCACCCCTCCACTTT
TRBD2,.,TRBJ2-4,TRBV6-2/TRBV6-3,CASSYSRTSGGNF,TGTGCCAGCAGTTACAGTAGGACTAGCGGGGGGAACTTC
TRBD1,.,TRBJ2-5,TRBV2,CASSAQGTGLATQYF,TGTGCCAGCAGCGCTCAGGGGACAGGGCTAGCGACCCAGTACTTC
TRBD1,.,TRBJ1-2,TRBV6-2/TRBV6-3,CASSYSGTGDNYGYTF,TGTGCCAGCAGTTACTCTGGGACAGGGGATAACTATGGCTACACCTTC
.,.,TRBJ1-5,TRBV19,CASTAYSNQPQHF,TGTGCCTCGACAGCCTATAGCAATCAGCCCCAGCATTTT
TRBD2,once,TRBJ2-5,TRBV3-1/TRBV3-2,CASSQDVSGDEETQYF,TGTGCCAGCAGCCAAGATGTTAGCGGGGATGAGGAGACCCAGTACTTC
.,.,TRBJ1-4,TRBV12-3/TRBV12-4,CASRNRDDEKLFF,TGTGCCAGCAGGAACAGGGATGATGAAAAACTGTTTTTT
.,once,TRBJ2-1,TRBV7-2,CASSWDWGVTSYNEQFF,TGTGCCAGCAGCTGGGACTGGGGGGTTACGTCCTACAATGAGCAGTTCTTC
TRBD1,.,TRBJ1-6,TRBV19,CASSGQGFYNSPLHF,TGTGCCAGTAGTGGACAGGGGTTCTATAATTCACCCCTCCACTTT
TRBD2,.,TRBJ2-1,TRBV24-1,CATRTPGRASSYNEQFF,TGTGCCACCAGGACCCCGGGGAGGGCAAGCTCCTACAATGAGCAGTTCTTC
TRBD1,.,TRBJ1-6,TRBV10-2,CASSNRDRANSPLHF,TGCGCCAGCAGTAACCGGGACAGGGCTAATTCACCCCTCCACTTT
.,.,TRBJ2-2,TRBV9,CASRAGGNTGELFF,TGTGCCTCCCGAGCTGGGGGCAACACCGGGGAGCTGTTTTTT
TRBD1,.,TRBJ1-5,TRBV2,CASSLMGQNNQPQHF,TGTGCCAGCAGCCTTATGGGACAGAACAATCAGCCCCAGCATTTT
.,.,TRBJ1-3,TRBV10-3,CAIRSPGLSGNTIYF,TGTGCCATCAGGTCTCCAGGCCTCTCTGGAAACACCATATATTTT
.,.,TRBJ2-7,TRBV7-8,CASSLMRLSTGEQYF,TGTGCCAGCAGCCTTATGCGCCTCTCGACGGGAGAGCAGTACTTC
.,once,TRBJ2-1,TRBV19,CASSKMSGKNEQFF,TGTGCCAGTAGTAAAATGTCAGGGAAAAATGAGCAGTTCTTC
.,.,TRBJ2-2,TRBV4-1,CASSQIDLANTGELFF,TGCGCCAGCAGCCAAATTGACCTAGCGAACACCGGGGAGCTGTTTTTT
TRBD2,.,TRBJ2-2,TRBV14,CASSQGGASGSVGELFF,TGTGCCAGCAGCCAAGGAGGGGCTAGCGGGAGTGTCGGGGAGCTGTTTTTT
.,.,TRBJ1-4,TRBV19,CASSGGTQNEKLFF,TGTGCCAGTAGTGGGGGGACCCAGAATGAAAAACTGTTTTTT
TRBD1,.,TRBJ1-5,TRBV11-2,CASSLGTGDRQPQHF,TGTGCCAGCAGCTTAGGGACAGGGGATCGTCAGCCCCAGCATTTT
.,.,TRBJ1-1,TRBV7-9,CASSGKQGSEAFF,TGTGCCAGCAGCGGCAAACAGGGATCTGAAGCTTTCTTT
TRBD1,.,TRBJ1-2,TRBV7-2,CASSRRQGSGYTF,TGTGCCAGCAGCAGAAGACAGGGCTCCGGCTACACCTTC
.,once,TRBJ1-3,TRBV6-5,CASSYRGSPGNTIYF,TGTGCCAGCAGTTATAGGGGGTCTCCTGGAAACACCATATATTTT
.,.,TRBJ1-5,TRBV6-5,CASSYDRNQPQHF,TGTGCCAGCAGTTACGACAGAAATCAGCCCCAGCATTTT
.,.,TRBJ1-3,TRBV7-7,CASSPQGAGNTIYF,TGTGCCAGCAGCCCACAGGGAGCTGGAAACACCATATATTTT
.,.,TRBJ2-5,TRBV25-1,CASSATELEETQYF,TGTGCCAGCAGTGCGACAGAACTCGAAGAGACCCAGTACTTC
.,few,TRBJ2-3,TRBV24-1,CATSDPGGSDTQYF,TGTGCCACCAGTGATCCCGGGGGTTCAGATACGCAGTATTTT
.,.,TRBJ1-3,TRBV5-6,CASSLLILGNTIYF,TGTGCCAGCAGCTTGCTTATTTTAGGAAACACCATATATTTT
TRBD1,few,TRBJ2-1,TRBV5-4,CASSSTGAPNNEQFF,TGTGCCAGCAGCTCGACAGGGGCCCCAAACAATGAGCAGTTCTTC
TRBD1,.,TRBJ2-2,TRBV5-6,CASSLAGGGKIGELFF,TGTGCCAGCAGCCTGGCAGGGGGCGGAAAGATCGGGGAGCTGTTTTTT
TRBD1,.,TRBJ1-1,TRBV4-2,CASSPGQGHRMGEAFF,TGTGCCAGCAGCCCCGGACAGGGTCATAGGATGGGTGAAGCTTTCTTT